This T cell receptor (beta chain) was retrieved from a study of glioma-infiltrating T cells. The iRepertoire nested amplicon-rescue multiplex PCR amplified TCR alpha and beta CDR3s from RNA. Input was roughly 85-450 ng of tissue mRNA or PBMC total RNA. TCRdb re-called the multiplex PCR reads through MiXCR, storing one row per CDR3 protein. The table shows approximately 120,000 distinct CDR3 sequences, with 25% to 30% occurring only once. This clonotype was observed many times. What it binds is not known. Points from the study as a whole: Only very few CDR3 sequences appeared in both tissue and blood. Above-expected tissue-blood divergence occurred in all gliomas, most in low-grade ones.

The CDR3 is 18 residues long. V was pared by 0 bases and J by 0 bases, with 11 bases of the junction left unmatched. Germline CDR1 and CDR2: MNHEY and SVGAGI. V gene TRBV6-5 combines with J gene TRBJ2-7; 7 positions agree with TRBD1. The source is a human donor with low-grade glioma or glioblastoma, undergoing nonglioma brain surgery, or in good health (not recorded which). The sequencing sample was made of glioma tissue, nonneoplastic brain tissue, or PBMCs (not recorded which). As DNA, the CDR3 is TGTGCCAGCAGTTACTCGGTCCCGAACAGGGGATACTCCTACGAGCAGTACTTC. It encodes CASSYSVPNRGYSYEQYF.